These T cell receptor beta chains were read from a single sample in a study of cytomegalovirus exposure and HLA in healthy donors. Sequencing used immunoSEQ multiplex PCR; TCRdb keeps in-frame clones, though not all of them. This sample carries 150,000 or so clones, 94% of them seen once, and the ten largest clones take 1.8%. Source material: PBMCs. These receptors all come from a man aged 18 to 30 in good health and CMV-seropositive. Each CDR3 is given with its conserved first and last residue.

v_gene	j_gene	CDR3aa
TRBV9	TRBJ1-5	CASSVGGHQPQHF
TRBV9	TRBJ2-1	CASSDPTSGYLNEQFF
TRBV30	TRBJ2-7	CAWSVQGAGEQYF
TRBV7-2	TRBJ2-3	CASSFGGPDTQYF
TRBV4-1	TRBJ2-2	CASSYGTGNAGELFF
TRBV28	TRBJ2-3	CASIQPIAGGPSKDTQYF
TRBV28	TRBJ2-5	CASSVSEELQETQYF
TRBV7-6	TRBJ2-7	CASSLVGGRISYEQYF
TRBV30	TRBJ1-2	CAWSVGIEDGYTF
TRBV11-2	TRBJ2-1	CASSFLLAGGYNEQFF
TRBV2	TRBJ2-1	CASPGTSGSAEQFF
TRBV29-1	TRBJ1-1	CSVWTDMNTEAFF
TRBV6-7	TRBJ2-5	CASSYGAEREGPTKETQYF
TRBV28	TRBJ1-3	CASSPPGRVGNTIYF
TRBV5-4	TRBJ1-1	CASSLKTGTNTEAFF
TRBV29-1	TRBJ2-1	CSGKTNEQFF
TRBV5-1	TRBJ1-1	CASSSGGINMNTEAFF